The T cell receptor beta chain under discussion was sequenced for a study of OX40 agonist ivuxolimab in advanced cancers. Study-level information: Hepatocellular carcinoma, melanoma, renal cell or head and neck cancer was diagnosed in the dose-escalation patients.

The CDR3 runs 12 residues. In germline, CDR1 is SGHDT, CDR2 YYEEEE. Trimming left V 0 bases short and J 10 bases short, with 10 bases between. The study sampled blood at baseline, cycle 4 day 1, and cycle 7 day 1. Only in-frame clones appear in the TCRdb table, and some are missing; sequencing was by immunoSEQ multiplex PCR. The top ten clones hold around 0.28% of a sample with about 160,000 clones, roughly 94% of them seen once. This sample comprised CD4+ or CD8+ T cells sorted from blood, obtained in a trial of the OX40 agonist ivuxolimab. The chain links TRBV5-6 to TRBJ1-1; D is undetermined. This clonotype originated in an adult with an advanced solid tumor such as melanoma, head and neck, liver or kidney cancer. The CDR3 region is CASSLGRVAAFF. CDR3 sequence (DNA): TGTGCCAGCAGCTTGGGGAGGGTGGCAGCTTTCTTT.